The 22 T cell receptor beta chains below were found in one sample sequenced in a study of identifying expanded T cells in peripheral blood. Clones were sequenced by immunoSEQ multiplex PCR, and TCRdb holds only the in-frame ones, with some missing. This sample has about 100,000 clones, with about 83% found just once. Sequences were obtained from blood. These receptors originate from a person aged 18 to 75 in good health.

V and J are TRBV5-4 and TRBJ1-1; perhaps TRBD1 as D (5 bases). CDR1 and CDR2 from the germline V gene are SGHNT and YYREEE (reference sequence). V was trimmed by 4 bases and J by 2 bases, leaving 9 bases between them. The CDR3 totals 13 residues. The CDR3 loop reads CASSVDTNTEAFF. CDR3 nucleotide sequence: TGTGCCAGCAGCGTGGACACTAACACTGAAGCTTTCTTT.

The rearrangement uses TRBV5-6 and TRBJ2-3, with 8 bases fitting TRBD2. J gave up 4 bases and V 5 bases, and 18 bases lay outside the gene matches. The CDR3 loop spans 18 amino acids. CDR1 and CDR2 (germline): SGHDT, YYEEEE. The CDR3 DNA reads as TGTGCCAGCAGGTATCGGTTGCGGGGGGCCCTAGGCGCAGATACGCAGTATTTT. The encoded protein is CASRYRLRGALGADTQYF.

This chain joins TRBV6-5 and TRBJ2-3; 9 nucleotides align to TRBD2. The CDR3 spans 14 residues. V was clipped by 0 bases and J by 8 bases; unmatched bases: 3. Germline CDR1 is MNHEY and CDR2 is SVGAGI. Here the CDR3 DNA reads TGTGCCAGCAGTTACTCGGGTAGCGGGGGTACGCAGTATTTT. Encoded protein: CASSYSGSGGTQYF.

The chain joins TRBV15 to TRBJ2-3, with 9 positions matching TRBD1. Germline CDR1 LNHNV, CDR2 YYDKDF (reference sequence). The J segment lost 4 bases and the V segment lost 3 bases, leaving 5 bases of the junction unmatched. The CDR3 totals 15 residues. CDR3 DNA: TGTGCCACCAGCAGGGGGACAGGGAACCCAGATACGCAGTATTTT. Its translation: CATSRGTGNPDTQYF.

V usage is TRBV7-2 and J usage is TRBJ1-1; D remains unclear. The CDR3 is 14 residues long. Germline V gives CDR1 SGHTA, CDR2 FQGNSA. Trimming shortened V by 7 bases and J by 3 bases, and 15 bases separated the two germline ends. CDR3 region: CASTSLLGYTEAFF. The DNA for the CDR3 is TGTGCCAGCACCTCACTCCTAGGTTACACTGAAGCTTTCTTT. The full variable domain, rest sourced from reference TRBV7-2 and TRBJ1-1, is GAGVSQSPSNKVTEKGKDVELRCDPISGHTALYWYRQSLGQGLEFLIYFQGNSAPDKSGLPSDRFSAERTGGSVSTLTIQRTQQEDSAVYLCASTSLLGYTEAFFGQGTRLTVV.

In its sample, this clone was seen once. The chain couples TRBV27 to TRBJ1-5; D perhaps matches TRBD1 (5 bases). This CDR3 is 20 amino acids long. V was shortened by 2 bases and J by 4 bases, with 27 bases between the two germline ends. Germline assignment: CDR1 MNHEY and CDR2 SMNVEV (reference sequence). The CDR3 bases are TGTGCCAGCAGTTTAAGGTCTTCCCTGCCGGGACTATTTCGGAATCAGCCCCAGCATTTT. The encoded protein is CASSLRSSLPGLFRNQPQHF.

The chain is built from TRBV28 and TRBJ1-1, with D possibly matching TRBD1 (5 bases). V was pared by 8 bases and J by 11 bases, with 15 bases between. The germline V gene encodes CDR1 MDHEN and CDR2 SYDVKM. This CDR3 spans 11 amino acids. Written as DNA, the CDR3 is TGTGCCAGCTGGGGCCTGGGATGGGCTTTCTTT. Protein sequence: CASWGLGWAFF.

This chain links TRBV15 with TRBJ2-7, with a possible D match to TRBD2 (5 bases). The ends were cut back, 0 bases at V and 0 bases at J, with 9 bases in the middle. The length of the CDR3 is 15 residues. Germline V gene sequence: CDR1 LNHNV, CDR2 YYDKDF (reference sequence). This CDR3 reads CATSRDRRSSYEQYF. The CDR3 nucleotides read TGTGCCACCAGCAGAGATCGGAGGAGCTCCTACGAGCAGTACTTC. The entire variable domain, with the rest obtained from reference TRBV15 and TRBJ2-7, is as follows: DAMVIQNPRYQVTQFGKPVTLSCSQTLNHNVMYWYQQKSSQAPKLLFHYYDKDFNNEADTPDNFQSRRPNTSFCFLDIRSPGLGDTAMYLCATSRDRRSSYEQYFGPGTRLTVT.

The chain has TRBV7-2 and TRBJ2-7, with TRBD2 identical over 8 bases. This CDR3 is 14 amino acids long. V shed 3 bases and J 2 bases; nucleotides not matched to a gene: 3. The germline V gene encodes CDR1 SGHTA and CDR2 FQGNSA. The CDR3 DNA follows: TGTGCCAGCAGCTTCGGCGGGGGGCCCTACGAGCAGTACTTC. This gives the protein CASSFGGGPYEQYF.

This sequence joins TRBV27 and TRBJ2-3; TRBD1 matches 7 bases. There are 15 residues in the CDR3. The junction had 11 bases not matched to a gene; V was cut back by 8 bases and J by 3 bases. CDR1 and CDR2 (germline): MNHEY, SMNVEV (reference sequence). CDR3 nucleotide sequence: TGTGCCAGCCTTAAAGAGACAGGGATGACAGATACGCAGTATTTT. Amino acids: CASLKETGMTDTQYF.

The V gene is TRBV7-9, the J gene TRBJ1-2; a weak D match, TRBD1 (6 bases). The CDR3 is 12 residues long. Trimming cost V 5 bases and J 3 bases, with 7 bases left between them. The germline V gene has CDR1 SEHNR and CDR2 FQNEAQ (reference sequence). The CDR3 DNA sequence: TGTGCCAGCAGCCCAGGGGACTATGGCTACACCTTC. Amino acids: CASSPGDYGYTF. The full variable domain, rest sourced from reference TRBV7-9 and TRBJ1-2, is DTGVSQNPRHKITKRGQNVTFRCDPISEHNRLYWYRQTLGQGPEFLTYFQNEAQLEKSRLLSDRFSAERPKGSFSTLEIQRTEQGDSAMYLCASSPGDYGYTFGSGTRLTVV.

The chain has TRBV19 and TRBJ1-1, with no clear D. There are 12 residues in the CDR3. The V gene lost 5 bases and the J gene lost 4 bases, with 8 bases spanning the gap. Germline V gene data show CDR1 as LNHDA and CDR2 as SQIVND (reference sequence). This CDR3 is CASSQRRTEAFF. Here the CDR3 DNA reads TGTGCCAGTAGTCAACGACGCACTGAAGCTTTCTTT.

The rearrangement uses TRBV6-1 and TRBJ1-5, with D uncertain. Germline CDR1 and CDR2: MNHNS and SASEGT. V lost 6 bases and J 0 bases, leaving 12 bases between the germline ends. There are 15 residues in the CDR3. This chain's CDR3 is CASRVESYSNQPQHF. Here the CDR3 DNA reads TGTGCCAGCAGGGTAGAAAGTTATAGCAATCAGCCCCAGCATTTT.

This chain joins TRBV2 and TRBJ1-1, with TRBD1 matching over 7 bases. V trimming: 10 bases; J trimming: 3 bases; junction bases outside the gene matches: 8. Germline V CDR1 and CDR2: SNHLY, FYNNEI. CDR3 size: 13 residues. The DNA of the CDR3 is TGTGCCATCCTCGACAGGGTTGACACTGAAGCTTTCTTT. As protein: CAILDRVDTEAFF.

CDR3 residues: CASSNFRGGAFF. The DNA for the CDR3 is TGTGCCAGCAGTAATTTCAGGGGGGGAGCTTTCTTT. The chain is built from TRBV6-6 and TRBJ1-1; 7 bases agree with TRBD1. From germline, CDR1 is MNHNY and CDR2 SVGAGI (reference sequence). The V gene end was trimmed by 5 bases and the J gene end by 10 bases; junction bases not matched to a gene: 7. The CDR3 is made up of 12 amino acids.

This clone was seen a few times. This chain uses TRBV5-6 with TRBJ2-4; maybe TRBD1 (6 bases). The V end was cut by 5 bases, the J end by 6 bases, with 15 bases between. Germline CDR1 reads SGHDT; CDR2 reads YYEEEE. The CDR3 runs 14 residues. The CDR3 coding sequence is TGTGCCAGCAGTATGCCCGGGACAAGAAACATTCAGTACTTC. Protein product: CASSMPGTRNIQYF.

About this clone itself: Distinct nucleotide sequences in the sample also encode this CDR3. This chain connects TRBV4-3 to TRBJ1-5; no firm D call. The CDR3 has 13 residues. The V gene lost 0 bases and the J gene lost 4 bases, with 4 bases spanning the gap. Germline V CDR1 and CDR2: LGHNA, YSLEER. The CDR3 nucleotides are TGCGCCAGCAGCCAAGACCGAAATCAGCCCCAGCATTTT. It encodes CASSQDRNQPQHF.

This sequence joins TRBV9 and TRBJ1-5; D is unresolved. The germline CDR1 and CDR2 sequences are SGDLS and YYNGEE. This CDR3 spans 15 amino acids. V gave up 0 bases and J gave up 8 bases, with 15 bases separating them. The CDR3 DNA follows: TGTGCCAGCAGCGTAGCAGGTGGGCCCGGGGAGCCCCAGCATTTT. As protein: CASSVAGGPGEPQHF.

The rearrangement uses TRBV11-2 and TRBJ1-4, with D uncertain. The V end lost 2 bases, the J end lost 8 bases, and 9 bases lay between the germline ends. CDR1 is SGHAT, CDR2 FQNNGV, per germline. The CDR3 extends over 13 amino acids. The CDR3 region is CASSLNPTEKLFF. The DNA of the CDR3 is TGTGCCAGCAGCTTAAACCCGACGGAAAAACTGTTTTTT.

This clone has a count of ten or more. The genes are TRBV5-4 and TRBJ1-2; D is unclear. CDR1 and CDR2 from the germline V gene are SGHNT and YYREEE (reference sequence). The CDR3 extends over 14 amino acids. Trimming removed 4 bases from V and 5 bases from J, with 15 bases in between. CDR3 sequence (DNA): TGTGCCAGCAGCCGCCGGGAGTCCCTATATGGCTACACCTTC. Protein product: CASSRRESLYGYTF.

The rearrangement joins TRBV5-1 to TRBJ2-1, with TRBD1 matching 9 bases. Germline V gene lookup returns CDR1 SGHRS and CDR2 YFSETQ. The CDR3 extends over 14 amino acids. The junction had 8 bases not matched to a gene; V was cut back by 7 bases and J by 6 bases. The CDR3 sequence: CASGRDRVTNEQFF. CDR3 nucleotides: TGCGCCAGCGGCCGGGACAGGGTCACCAATGAGCAGTTCTTC.

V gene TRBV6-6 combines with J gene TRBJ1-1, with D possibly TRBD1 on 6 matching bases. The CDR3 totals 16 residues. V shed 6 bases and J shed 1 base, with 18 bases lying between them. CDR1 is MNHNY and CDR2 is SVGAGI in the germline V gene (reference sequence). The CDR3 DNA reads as TGTGCCAGCAGGGGGGGGCAGGAGATTGAGAACACTGAAGCTTTCTTT. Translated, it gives CASRGGQEIENTEAFF.